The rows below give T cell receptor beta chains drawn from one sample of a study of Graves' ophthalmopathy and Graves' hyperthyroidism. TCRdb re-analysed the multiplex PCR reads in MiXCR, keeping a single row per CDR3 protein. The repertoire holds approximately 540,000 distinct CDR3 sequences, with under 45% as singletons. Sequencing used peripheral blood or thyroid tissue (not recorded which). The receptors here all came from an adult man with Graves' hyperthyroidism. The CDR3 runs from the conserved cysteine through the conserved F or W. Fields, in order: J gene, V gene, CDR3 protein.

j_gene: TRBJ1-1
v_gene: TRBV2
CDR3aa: CASSVYRGTEAFF

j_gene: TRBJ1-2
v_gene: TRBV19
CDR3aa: CASSANPGTGHGYTF

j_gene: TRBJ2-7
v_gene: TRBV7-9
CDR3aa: CASSLQGGGYNEQYF

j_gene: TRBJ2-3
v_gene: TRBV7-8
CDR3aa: CASSLGRINTDTQYF

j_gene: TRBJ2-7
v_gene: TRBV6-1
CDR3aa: CASSELDNEQYF

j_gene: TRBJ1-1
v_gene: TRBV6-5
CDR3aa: CASSYLDTNMNTEAFF

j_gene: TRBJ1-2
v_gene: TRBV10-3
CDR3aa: CASSNPRDREGFYGYTF

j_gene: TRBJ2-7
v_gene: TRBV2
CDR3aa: CASRAGLATNEQHF

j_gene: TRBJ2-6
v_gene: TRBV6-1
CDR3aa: CASSDGYSGANVLTF

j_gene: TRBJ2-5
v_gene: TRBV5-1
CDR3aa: CASSLEARSQETQYF

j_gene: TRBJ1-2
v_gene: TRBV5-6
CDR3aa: CASSFLRQGNYGYTF

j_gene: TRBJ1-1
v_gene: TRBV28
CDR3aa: CASRPGVGKTTEAFF

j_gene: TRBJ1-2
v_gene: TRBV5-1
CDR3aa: CASSLAGQYGYTF

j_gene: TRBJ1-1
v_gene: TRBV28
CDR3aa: CAINNLMNTEAFF

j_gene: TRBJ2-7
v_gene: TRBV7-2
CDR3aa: CASSFFSGSTYEQYF

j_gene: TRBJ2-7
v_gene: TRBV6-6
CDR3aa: CASREGQGAFEQYF

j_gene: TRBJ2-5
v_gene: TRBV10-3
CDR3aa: CAIGTSGSGETQYF

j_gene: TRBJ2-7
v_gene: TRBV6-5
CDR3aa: CASSYLAGGVYEQYF

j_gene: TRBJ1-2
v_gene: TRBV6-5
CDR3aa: CASRGGYENYGYTF

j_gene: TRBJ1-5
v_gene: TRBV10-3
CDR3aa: CAISDGQTNQPQHF

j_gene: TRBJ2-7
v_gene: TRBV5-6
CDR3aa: CASSTTPGKYEQYF

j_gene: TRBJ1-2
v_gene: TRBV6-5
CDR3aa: CASSGPGQRVYGYTF

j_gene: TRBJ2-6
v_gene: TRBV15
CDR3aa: CATSRDWQDNSGANVLTF

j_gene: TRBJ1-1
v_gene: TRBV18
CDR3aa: CASSPPVSVVAFF

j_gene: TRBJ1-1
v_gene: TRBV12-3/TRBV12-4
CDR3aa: CAGSSQGAGTEAFF

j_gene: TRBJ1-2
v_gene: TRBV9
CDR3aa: CASSGRTGGYGYTF

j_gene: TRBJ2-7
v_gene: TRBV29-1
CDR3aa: CSVDTYEQYF

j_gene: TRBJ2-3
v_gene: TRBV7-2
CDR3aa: CASSLRLAGSTDTQYF

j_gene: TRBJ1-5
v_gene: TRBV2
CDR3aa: CASMTGPNQPQHF

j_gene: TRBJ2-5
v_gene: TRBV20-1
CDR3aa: CSAREWDRGRETQYF

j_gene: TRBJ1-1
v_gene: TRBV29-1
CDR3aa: CSVDSGQGEAFF

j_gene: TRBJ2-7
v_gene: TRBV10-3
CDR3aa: CAISDPISGSHEQYF

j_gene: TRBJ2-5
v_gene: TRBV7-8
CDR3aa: CASRRDRRQETQYF

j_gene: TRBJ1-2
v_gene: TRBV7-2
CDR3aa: CASSLLDGIYGYTF

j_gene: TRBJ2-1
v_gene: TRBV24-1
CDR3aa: CATSDSSGRALNEQFF

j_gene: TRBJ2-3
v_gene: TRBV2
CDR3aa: CASSDRRGGTDTQYF

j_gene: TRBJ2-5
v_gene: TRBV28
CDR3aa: CASSFKPGNQPQYF

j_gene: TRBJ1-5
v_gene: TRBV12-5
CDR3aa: CASSFSLDRAHQPQHF

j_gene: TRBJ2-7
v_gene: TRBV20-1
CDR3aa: CSATASQPSYEQYF

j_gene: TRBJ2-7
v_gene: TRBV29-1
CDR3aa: CSVEAPTGLRNEQYF

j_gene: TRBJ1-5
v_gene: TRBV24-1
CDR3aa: CATSDLGGRPRHF

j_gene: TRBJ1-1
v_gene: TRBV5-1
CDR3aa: CASSPGTMNTEAFF

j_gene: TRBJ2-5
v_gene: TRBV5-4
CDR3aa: CASSKGLAGRQETQYF

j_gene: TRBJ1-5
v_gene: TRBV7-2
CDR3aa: CASSPLRGRSNQPQHF

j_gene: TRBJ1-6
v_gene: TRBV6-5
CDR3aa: CASQDSNSPLHF

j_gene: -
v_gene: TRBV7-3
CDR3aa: CASSLTGDSGTDTQYF

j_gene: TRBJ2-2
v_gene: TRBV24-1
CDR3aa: CATSQTANTGELFF

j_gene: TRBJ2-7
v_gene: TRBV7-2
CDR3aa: CASSFRDSIEQYF

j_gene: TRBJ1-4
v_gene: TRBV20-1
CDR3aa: CSARDQARSINEKLFF

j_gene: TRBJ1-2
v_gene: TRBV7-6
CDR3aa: CASSTRGGNSYGYTF

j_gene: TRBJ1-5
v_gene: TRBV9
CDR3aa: CASSLVRNQPQHF

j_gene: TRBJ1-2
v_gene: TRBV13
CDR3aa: CASSRGQGFVGGYTF

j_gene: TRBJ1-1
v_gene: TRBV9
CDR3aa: CASSPYAGQGIIEAFF

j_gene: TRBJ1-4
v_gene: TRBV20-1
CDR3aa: CSARDSTAGGEKLFF